The clone carrying this T cell receptor beta chain was seen ten or more times. The antigen remains unidentified. Preparation of TCR beta libraries was done by quantitative 5'-RACE with molecular barcodes. TCRdb called the 5' RACE reads again in MiXCR, with one record for every CDR3 protein. The data show some 290,000 distinct CDR3 sequences, about 20% seen once. The sample is drawn from a study of CD8 T cells in ankylosing spondylitis. Points from the study as a whole: Earlier work had already found some motif variants in reactive arthritis synovial fluid and blood. As reported, disease-linked clones showed significant enrichment in matched ankylosing spondylitis synovial fluid.

CDR1 ENHRY and CDR2 SYGVKD come from the germline V gene. Trimming stripped 6 bases from V and 3 bases from J, with 5 bases between. This CDR3 contains 11 residues. What was sequenced was blood, either unsorted or a sorted T cell fraction (not recorded which). This rearrangement joins TRBV10-3 to TRBJ2-5, with unresolved D. The TCR was taken from a male donor with ankylosing spondylitis or in good health (not recorded which). CDR3 amino acids: CAISDKETQYF. CDR3 sequence (DNA): TGTGCCATCAGCGACAAAGAGACCCAGTACTTC.